This is a list of T cell receptor beta chains from one sample in a study of PD-1 blockade in classical Hodgkin lymphoma. Here immunoSEQ multiplex PCR was the method, and the copy in TCRdb shows in-frame clones only, minus some. Of a few thousand clones in the sample, 70% to 75% were seen once. The sample consisted of peripheral blood mononuclear cells (PBMCs), taken at baseline. All receptors come from a human donor with classical Hodgkin lymphoma. Both conserved end residues are part of each CDR3. A D gene is named only where the DNA matches it firmly. Rows give clone size only sometimes, using once, few, many, or a class for an expanded clone.

few	TRBV27	TRBJ2-1	.	CASYPMSLAKDNEQFF	TGTGCCAGTTACCCCATGAGTCTAGCGAAGGACAATGAGCAGTTCTTC
.	TRBV10-2	TRBJ1-5	.	CASSEYRSNQPQHF	TGCGCCAGCAGTGAGTACCGGAGCAATCAGCCCCAGCATTTT
.	TRBV7-2	TRBJ2-1	TRBD2	CASTNSPEAGGYDNEQFF	TGTGCCAGCACCAATAGCCCCGAGGCGGGAGGGTATGACAATGAGCAGTTCTTC
.	TRBV11-2	TRBJ2-7	TRBD1	CASSRGQGPTYEQYF	TGTGCCAGCAGCCGGGGACAGGGCCCCACCTACGAGCAGTACTTC
.	TRBV7-2	TRBJ1-6	.	CASSQRSSYNSPLHF	TGTGCCAGCAGCCAGCGAAGCTCCTATAATTCACCCCTCCACTTT
few	TRBV29-1	TRBJ2-7	.	CSVGTEGYEQYF	TGCAGCGTGGGGACGGAGGGCTACGAGCAGTACTTC
.	TRBV9	TRBJ2-5	TRBD1	CASSVGGQGIEETQYF	TGTGCCAGCAGCGTAGGGGGACAGGGGATTGAAGAGACCCAGTACTTC
once	TRBV5-1	TRBJ2-5	.	CASMSQGPRETQYF	TGCGCCAGCATGAGCCAGGGACCCCGGGAGACCCAGTACTTC
.	TRBV5-4	TRBJ2-2	.	CASSQEPRGGGTGELFF	TGTGCCAGCAGCCAAGAACCCCGTGGGGGAGGCACCGGGGAGCTGTTTTTT
.	TRBV5-1	TRBJ2-7	.	CASSLEGLISYEQYF	TGCGCCAGCAGCTTGGAAGGCCTTATATCCTACGAGCAGTACTTC
.	TRBV7-8	TRBJ1-2	TRBD1	CASSLGEGGAYGYTF	TGTGCCAGCAGCTTGGGGGAAGGGGGCGCCTATGGCTACACCTTC
.	TRBV15	TRBJ2-7	.	CATSRDTDYEQYF	TGTGCCACCAGCAGAGATACCGACTACGAGCAGTACTTC
.	TRBV11-1	TRBJ2-3	TRBD2	CASSKNGAGASTDTQYF	TGTGCCAGCAGCAAAAACGGAGCGGGAGCGAGCACAGATACGCAGTATTTT
once	TRBV2	TRBJ1-3	.	CAGGRPSSGNTIYF	TGTGCTGGGGGCAGGCCTAGCTCTGGAAACACCATATATTTT
.	TRBV7-9	TRBJ2-3	.	CASSLASLTDTQYF	TGTGCCAGCAGCTTAGCAAGTCTCACAGATACGCAGTATTTT
.	TRBV9	TRBJ1-5	TRBD1	CASSTGQGVNQPQHF	TGTGCCAGCAGCACGGGACAGGGGGTCAATCAGCCCCAGCATTTT
once	TRBV9	TRBJ2-3	.	CASSVAGTWTDTQYF	TGTGCCAGCAGCGTAGCAGGTACATGGACAGATACGCAGTATTTT
few	TRBV6-6	TRBJ2-7	.	CASSYEPTHAYEQYF	TGTGCCAGCAGTTACGAGCCAACACATGCCTACGAGCAGTACTTC
.	TRBV4-2	TRBJ1-4	.	CASSQDWATNEKLFF	TGTGCCAGCAGCCAAGACTGGGCAACTAATGAAAAACTGTTTTTT
.	TRBV7-9	TRBJ2-5	.	CASSYFGTQYF	TGTGCCAGCAGCTATTTTGGGACCCAGTACTTC
.	TRBV9	TRBJ2-7	TRBD2	CASSGRLAGDEQYF	TGTGCCAGCAGCGGACGACTAGCGGGAGACGAGCAGTACTTC
.	TRBV19	TRBJ2-1	TRBD2	CASKRRSGRASVYNEQFF	TGTGCCAGCAAAAGAAGGAGCGGGAGGGCCAGTGTCTACAATGAGCAGTTCTTC
.	TRBV5-4	TRBJ2-3	.	CASSLGGGADTQYF	TGTGCCAGCAGCCTTGGGGGGGGCGCAGATACGCAGTATTTT
few	TRBV9	TRBJ1-3	.	CASSVGGTGNTIYF	TGTGCCAGCAGCGTAGGAGGGACTGGAAACACCATATATTTT
.	TRBV27	TRBJ2-7	.	CASSSNGVSYEQYF	TGTGCCAGCAGTTCAAACGGAGTATCCTACGAGCAGTACTTC
few	TRBV7-2	TRBJ2-2	.	CASSLGPRELFF	TGTGCCAGCAGCTTGGGTCCCCGGGAGCTGTTTTTT
few	TRBV5-4	TRBJ2-2	.	CASSLVATNTGELFF	TGTGCCAGCAGCTTGGTGGCAACGAACACCGGGGAGCTGTTTTTT
.	TRBV4-2	TRBJ2-1	TRBD1	CASSQTGDGNEQFF	TGTGCCAGCAGCCAGACAGGGGATGGGAATGAGCAGTTCTTC
.	TRBV11-2	TRBJ2-4	.	CASSFRPYEDIQYF	TGTGCCAGCAGCTTCCGACCCTACGAGGACATTCAGTACTTC
medium-sized	TRBV4-2	TRBJ2-4	.	CASSQSENIQYF	TGTGCCAGCAGCCAATCGGAAAACATTCAGTACTTC
.	TRBV15	TRBJ2-5	.	CATSRDRETQYF	TGTGCCACCAGCAGAGATAGGGAGACCCAGTACTTC
.	TRBV19	TRBJ2-5	.	CASSPRTGQQETQYF	TGTGCCAGTAGTCCTCGGACGGGACAACAAGAGACCCAGTACTTC